This T cell receptor (beta chain) was identified in a study of blood T cell repertoires in COVID-19. The V end lost 9 bases, the J end lost 3 bases, and 14 bases lay between the germline ends. The CDR3 loop spans 13 amino acids. The germline gives CDR1 LNHDA, CDR2 SQIVND (reference sequence). Assay used: immunoSEQ multiplex PCR; TCRdb lists only in-frame clones, some missing. The sample yields about 87,000 clones, around 82% seen once. Seattle patients were enrolled while actively infected and followed longitudinally. This clone turned up a few times. The V and J genes are TRBV19 and TRBJ1-2; D possibly corresponds to TRBD1 (5 bases). Sequencing was performed on peripheral blood. The receptor was derived from a woman older than 75 with COVID-19, enrolled during active disease. CDR3 sequence reads: CASHIGEDYGYTF. CDR3 coding DNA: TGTGCCAGCCATATAGGGGAAGACTATGGCTACACCTTC.